A single sample is the source of the 27 T cell receptor beta chains below, sequenced in a study of T cell clonality in common variable immunodeficiency. Data came from immunoSEQ multiplex PCR; TCRdb stores just in-frame clones and leaves some out. This sample carries 45,000 to 55,000 clones, none of them present only once. The sequenced sample consisted of peripheral blood mononuclear cells. These receptors were collected from a person aged 18 to 75 in good health.

There are many counts of this clone. The read comes to an end 3 residues before the CDR3 does, leaving the germline J gene to fill in the end. This chain joins TRBV20-1 and TRBJ2-5; no firm D call. The CDR3 is 15 residues long. Between the trimmed V and J ends, which lost 0 bases and 2 bases, there was a span of 13 bases. Germline lookup yields CDR1 DFQATT and CDR2 SNEGSKA (reference sequence). This chain's CDR3 is CSARERGSPQETQYF. The covered CDR3 bases are TGCAGTGCTAGAGAACGCGGCAGTCCACAAGAGACC.

Regarding this clone: Sequencing ends 3 residues short of the CDR3 end; the germline J gene provides the rest. V gene TRBV19 combines with J gene TRBJ2-1; no clear D gene. The V end lost 4 bases, the J end lost 2 bases, and 12 bases lay between the germline ends. Per the germline V gene, CDR1 is LNHDA and CDR2 is SQIVND (reference sequence). The CDR3 is made up of 15 amino acids. The covered CDR3 bases are TGTGCCAGTAGTAGCGCTCTCCTTGCCTACAATGAG. Translation gives CASSSALLAYNE. The complete CDR3 sequence is CASSSALLAYNEQFF. Supplemented by reference TRBV19 and TRBJ2-1, the full variable domain reads DGGITQSPKYLFRKEGQNVTLSCEQNLNHDAMYWYRQDPGQGLRLIYYSQIVNDFQKGDIAEGYSVSREKKESFPLTVTSAQKNPTAFYLCASSSALLAYNEQFFGPGTRLTVL.

This clone occurred many times. The read falls 3 residues short of the CDR3 end, and the missing part is taken from the germline J gene. The J gene is TRBJ2-7, the V gene TRBV7-2, with a tentative D call TRBD1 (8 bases). V dropped 7 bases and J dropped 6 bases, with 22 bases sitting between them. CDR1 and CDR2 (germline): SGHTA, FQGNSA. The CDR3 is 15 residues long. The part of the CDR3 DNA that was read is TGTGCCAGCACCCGCGACAGGGGAGGGGATGGCGAG. Amino acid sequence: CASTRDRGGDGE. The whole CDR3 sequence is CASTRDRGGDGEQYF. Using reference TRBV7-2 and TRBJ2-7 for the parts outside the CDR3, the full variable domain is GAGVSQSPSNKVTEKGKDVELRCDPISGHTALYWYRQSLGQGLEFLIYFQGNSAPDKSGLPSDRFSAERTGGSVSTLTIQRTQQEDSAVYLCASTRDRGGDGEQYFGPGTRLTVT.

This clone was counted many times. The missing CDR3 end, 3 residues past where the read stops, is filled in from the germline J gene. This chain joins TRBV7-3 and TRBJ1-2, with TRBD1 matching over 10 bases. This CDR3 is 13 amino acids long. Germline CDR1 SGHTA, CDR2 FQGTGA. The CDR3 here is CASSLGQGRGYTF. The CDR3 DNA, read in part, is TGTGCCAGCAGCTTGGGACAGGGGCGAGGC. Together with reference TRBV7-3 and TRBJ1-2, the CDR3 gives the full variable domain: GAGVSQTPSNKVTEKGKYVELRCDPISGHTALYWYRQSLGQGPEFLIYFQGTGAADDSGLPNDRFFAVRPEGSVSTLKIQRTERGDSAVYLCASSLGQGRGYTFGSGTRLTVV.

The table lists this clone with many counts. The read finishes 3 residues shy of the CDR3 end, and the germline J gene is used to complete it. The genes are TRBV10-3 and TRBJ2-2; tentative D call: TRBD1 (5 bases). This CDR3 spans 14 amino acids. The V gene's germline CDR1 is ENHRY and CDR2 SYGVKD. The sequenced CDR3 bases are TGTGCCATCAGTGACCTTGGGGCGCACCGTGAG. It codes for CAISDLGAHRE. The whole CDR3 sequence reads CAISDLGAHRELFF.

The sample holds many counts of this clone. The missing CDR3 end, 3 residues past where the read stops, is filled in from the germline J gene. The V call is TRBV10-3, the J call TRBJ1-1; D is possibly TRBD1 (5 bases). Deletions cut 1 base from V and 5 bases from J, with 8 bases between. Germline lookup yields CDR1 ENHRY and CDR2 SYGVKD. This CDR3 region has 13 residues. CDR3 sequence: CAISEWGGTEAFF. CDR3 DNA, as far as it was read: TGTGCCATCAGTGAGTGGGGGGGAACTGAA.

This clone occurred many times. The read terminates 3 residues ahead of where the CDR3 ends, so the germline J gene completes it. The chain is built from TRBV18 and TRBJ2-5; D not certain. Germline-derived CDR1 and CDR2 are KGHSH and LQKENI. V lost 6 bases and J 2 bases, leaving 10 bases between the germline ends. CDR3 length: 13 residues. The CDR3 here is CASSPRLQETQYF. CDR3 bases read: TGTGCCAGCTCCCCGAGGCTGCAAGAGACC.

This clone was detected a few times. The sequenced fragment ends 3 residues before the CDR3 boundary, so the rest is inferred from the germline J gene. V gene TRBV7-1 combines with J gene TRBJ2-7; 12 bases map to TRBD2. TRBV7-1 is sorted into the ORF group, with uncertain function. The junction had 15 bases not matched to a gene; V was cut back by 3 bases and J by 0 bases. The CDR3 contains 20 residues. The CDR3 spells CASSSTTLLRTSGNSYEQYF. Partial CDR3 DNA: TGTGCCAGCAGCTCTACAACCCTCCTTAGGACTAGCGGGAACTCCTACGAG.

This clone was seen many times. Read coverage stops 3 residues before the CDR3 terminus; the germline J gene supplies the remainder. The chain links TRBV18 to TRBJ1-2; 8 positions agree with TRBD1. CDR3 size: 13 residues. V gave up 2 bases and J gave up 7 bases; unmatched junction bases: 3. Per germline, CDR1 KGHSH and CDR2 LQKENI. This CDR3 is CASSPMDRAGYTF. The part of the CDR3 DNA that was read is TGTGCCAGCTCACCAATGGACAGGGCTGGC.

This clone has ten or more counts. Coverage ceases 3 residues before the CDR3 finishes, and the germline J gene fills in the end. The rearrangement uses TRBV28 and TRBJ1-2; D unclear. This CDR3 region has 13 residues. Trimming pared 3 bases from V and 4 bases from J, leaving 9 bases between. In germline, CDR1 is MDHEN, CDR2 SYDVKM. The CDR3 region is CASSFRGLYGYTF. Incomplete CDR3 DNA: TGTGCCAGCAGTTTCCGCGGACTCTATGGC.

In this sample, this clone turned up many times. The CDR3 reads CASSKEFRDTQYF. The DNA read from the CDR3 is TGTGCCAGTAGTAAAGAGTTTCGGGATACG. The chain links TRBV19 to TRBJ2-3; D is ambiguous. The read comes to an end 3 residues before the CDR3 does, leaving the germline J gene to fill in the end. There are 13 residues in the CDR3. Trimming took 4 bases from V and 6 from J, leaving 11 bases between them. Per the germline V gene, CDR1 is LNHDA and CDR2 is SQIVND (reference sequence).

In this sample, this clone turned up many times. Read data end 3 residues before the CDR3 end; the end is taken from the germline J gene. This chain joins TRBV14 and TRBJ1-1; 9 nucleotides match TRBD1. Germline V gene sequence: CDR1 SGHDN, CDR2 FVKESK. The CDR3 is 16 amino acids. Losses at the gene ends were 3 bases for V and 4 bases for J; bases not matched to a gene: 9. CDR3 residues: CASSHQDRGGSTEAFF. The CDR3 DNA, read in part, is TGTGCCAGCAGCCACCAGGACAGGGGAGGTAGCACTGAA. Together with reference TRBV14 and TRBJ1-1, the CDR3 gives the full variable domain: EAGVTQFPSHSVIEKGQTVTLRCDPISGHDNLYWYRRVMGKEIKFLLHFVKESKQDESGMPNNRFLAERTGGTYSTLKVQPAELEDSGVYFCASSHQDRGGSTEAFFGQGTRLTVV.

This clone was seen many times. The read ends 3 residues shy of where the CDR3 ends; the end is completed using the germline J gene. The chain links TRBV5-1 to TRBJ2-5, with TRBD2 as a possible D gene (5 bases). CDR1 is SGHRS, CDR2 YFSETQ, per germline. Deletions cut 0 bases from V and 5 bases from J, with 11 bases between. The CDR3 spans 14 residues. The CDR3 sequence: CASSLVPGMETQYF. The DNA read from the CDR3 is TGCGCCAGCAGCTTGGTTCCGGGGATGGAGACC.

This clone appeared many times. The CDR3 is cut off 3 residues early in the read; its end comes from the germline J gene. V gene TRBV29-1 combines with J gene TRBJ2-3, with TRBD1 identical over 8 bases. Per the germline V gene, CDR1 is SQVTM and CDR2 is ANQGSEA. The junction had 5 bases not matched to a gene; V was cut back by 4 bases and J by 5 bases. This CDR3 spans 13 amino acids. CDR3 bases read: TGCAGCGTTGCAGGACAGGGCGGAGATACG. Translation gives CSVAGQGGDT. The complete CDR3 reads CSVAGQGGDTQYF.

This clone was counted at least ten times. CDR3 bases read: TGTGCCAGCAGTGAGACTGGCTATGGC. Its protein is CASSETGYG. The complete CDR3 sequence is CASSETGYGYTF. V and J are TRBV6-1 and TRBJ1-2; the D is unclear. With the read ending 3 residues before the CDR3 end, the germline J gene is used to fill in that end. The germline V and J ends were trimmed by 3 bases and 4 bases, with 6 bases remaining between them. Germline CDR1 reads MNHNS; CDR2 reads SASEGT. The CDR3 runs to 12 residues.

This clone was picked up many times. The read falls 3 residues short of the CDR3 end, and the missing part is taken from the germline J gene. This chain links TRBV5-1 with TRBJ2-7; 8 nucleotides align to TRBD2. Losses at the gene ends were 4 bases for V and 5 bases for J; bases not matched to a gene: 11. The CDR3 consists of 15 residues. Germline loops: CDR1 SGHRS, CDR2 YFSETQ. The sequenced part of the CDR3 DNA is TGCGCCAGCAGCCCCTTAGGAGCGGGAGTAGACGAG. As protein: CASSPLGAGVDE. The full CDR3 reads CASSPLGAGVDEQYF.

This clone was detected many times. The DNA ends 3 residues before the CDR3 does, and the rest of the CDR3 is filled in from the germline J gene. The chain uses TRBV6-2 or TRBV6-3 and TRBJ2-1; D is unclear. The CDR3 is made up of 14 amino acids. Germline V gives CDR1 MNHEY, CDR2 SVGEGT. The V gene lost 6 bases and the J gene lost 0 bases, with 9 bases spanning the gap. Partial CDR3 DNA: TGTGCCAGCAGCGAACTAAGCTCCTACAATGAG. Its protein product is CASSELSSYNE. From start to end, the CDR3 is CASSELSSYNEQFF.

This clone was recorded at least ten times. The read stops 3 residues short of the end of the CDR3; the missing end is completed from the germline J gene. The V call is TRBV6-2 or TRBV6-3, the J call TRBJ2-7, with D possibly being TRBD1 (6 bases). The CDR3 covers 15 residues. V was cut by 6 bases and J by 2 bases, with 17 bases left in between. CDR1 and CDR2 (germline): MNHEY, SVGEGT. The part of the CDR3 DNA that was read is TGTGCCAGCAGCAGTGCAGGGGTCCAGCCCTACGAG. Amino acid sequence: CASSSAGVQPYE. The full CDR3 protein is CASSSAGVQPYEQYF.

Comments on this clone: The CDR3 extends 3 residues past the end of the read, so its final part is completed from the germline J gene. This chain links TRBV29-1 with TRBJ1-2; D is perhaps TRBD1 (6 bases). Germline CDR1 reads SQVTM; CDR2 reads ANQGSEA. The CDR3 length is 13 residues. Incomplete CDR3 DNA: TGCAGCGTTGAAGTAACAGGGAAAGGGGGC. Translated, it gives CSVEVTGKGG. The CDR3 in its entirety is CSVEVTGKGGYTF.

This clone was observed many times. The CDR3 end falls 3 residues outside the read, so it is completed with the germline J gene. The chain uses TRBV5-1 and TRBJ2-1, with 12 bases that match TRBD2. With 5 bases clipped from V and 2 bases from J, the junction kept 5 bases outside the gene matches. The CDR3 contains 16 residues. Germline CDR1 and CDR2: SGHRS and YFSETQ. The sequenced part of the CDR3 DNA is TGCGCCAGCAGTTGGACTAGCGGGGATCCCTACAATGAG. Protein: CASSWTSGDPYNE. The whole CDR3 sequence is CASSWTSGDPYNEQFF.

The table lists this clone with many counts. The read stops 3 residues short of the end of the CDR3; the missing end is completed from the germline J gene. This sequence joins TRBV18 and TRBJ1-2, with TRBD1 matching over 9 bases. After removal of 3 bases from V and 6 bases from J, the junction contained 8 bases not matched to a gene. The CDR3 is 15 residues long. Germline lookup yields CDR1 KGHSH and CDR2 LQKENI. The DNA read from the CDR3 is TGTGCCAGCTCACCTCCGGGACAGGGTGGGAATGGC. It is translated as CASSPPGQGGNG. The full-length CDR3 reads as CASSPPGQGGNGYTF.

This clone showed up many times. The read terminates 3 residues before the CDR3 end, so the remaining end is supplied by the germline J gene. This chain joins TRBV5-1 and TRBJ2-4, with TRBD1 matching over 7 bases. This CDR3 region has 15 residues. V dropped 0 bases and J dropped 4; count of bases not matched to a gene: 4. Looked up from germline, CDR1 is SGHRS and CDR2 is YFSETQ. This CDR3 reads CASSLAQGDKNIQYF. The part of the CDR3 DNA that was read is TGCGCCAGCAGCTTGGCTCAGGGGGATAAAAACATT.

Details on this clone: The sequence runs out 3 residues before the end of the CDR3; the remainder is reconstructed from the germline J gene. V is TRBV7-2 and J is TRBJ1-5; no reliable D call. Deletions cut 1 base from V and 0 bases from J, with 7 bases between. Looked up from germline, CDR1 is SGHTA and CDR2 is FQGNSA. CDR3 size: 15 residues. Incomplete CDR3 DNA: TGTGCCAGCAGCTTAGGCAGGAATAGCAATCAGCCC. Its translation is CASSLGRNSNQP. The full CDR3 sequence reads CASSLGRNSNQPQHF.

Ten or more counts support this clone. CDR3 DNA, as far as it was read: TGTGCCAGCAGTTACCCGGGACAGACCAAAAACATT. Translation: CASSYPGQTKNI. The full CDR3 is CASSYPGQTKNIQYF. The chain combines TRBV28 with TRBJ2-4; TRBD1 aligns across 7 bases. The read falls 3 residues short of the CDR3 end, and the missing part is taken from the germline J gene. Germline CDR1 and CDR2: MDHEN and SYDVKM. The CDR3 has 15 amino acids. J lost 2 bases, V lost 4 bases, and 5 bases had no gene match.

This clone showed up many times. This CDR3 is CASSPGLEETQYF. CDR3 bases read: TGTGCCAGCAGCCCGGGACTAGAAGAGACC. V gene TRBV3-1 (or the pseudogene TRBV3-2) combines with J gene TRBJ2-5; TRBD2 aligns across 8 bases. The read gets to within 3 residues of the CDR3 end, and the germline J gene fills in the rest. The V segment lost 4 bases and the J segment 3 bases; nucleotides outside the gene matches: 1. Germline V gene sequence: CDR1 LGHDT, CDR2 YNNKEL (reference sequence). The CDR3 consists of 13 residues.

This clone was observed many times. The read comes to an end 3 residues before the CDR3 does, leaving the germline J gene to fill in the end. This rearrangement joins TRBV7-9 to TRBJ1-6; 8 bases match TRBD1. CDR3 size: 15 residues. Trimming took 5 bases from V and 2 from J; bases not matched to a gene: 2. Germline V gives CDR1 SEHNR, CDR2 FQNEAQ (reference sequence). CDR3 bases read: TGTGCCAGCAGCCCAGGGGGCGCCTATAATTCACCC. As protein: CASSPGGAYNSP. The entire CDR3 is CASSPGGAYNSPLHF. Using reference TRBV7-9 and TRBJ1-6 for the parts outside the CDR3, the full variable domain is DTGVSQNPRHKITKRGQNVTFRCDPISEHNRLYWYRQTLGQGPEFLTYFQNEAQLEKSRLLSDRFSAERPKGSFSTLEIQRTEQGDSAMYLCASSPGGAYNSPLHFGNGTRLTVT.

This clone was seen repeatedly, ten times or more. Relative to the germline gene, one junction end is altered; a read error may explain this. The missing CDR3 end, 3 residues past where the read stops, is filled in from the germline J gene. The V gene is TRBV4-2, the J gene TRBJ1-2; 8 bases line up with TRBD1. Germline V lookup: CDR1 LGHNA, CDR2 YNFKEQ. CDR3 size: 15 residues. The CDR3: CASSQEDREFDGYTF. CDR3 bases read: TGCGCCAGCAGCCAAGAGGACAGGGAGTTTGATGGC.